This T cell receptor beta chain originates from a study of blood T cells in healthy people across ages. Notes on the study in general: Significant beta diversity loss was already apparent by age roughly 38, declining roughly linearly.

Healthy individuals of Caucasian origin from Russia, aged about 6 to 100, served as donors. This clonotype was detected a few times. The target antigen is unknown. Combining a sample-barcoded 5' primer with a J-beta primer mix, a second PCR ran for 7 to 11 cycles. TCRdb ran MiXCR on the 5' RACE reads and lists one entry per CDR3 protein. The sample records 1,800,000 or so distinct CDR3 sequences, approximately 40% being singletons. What was sequenced was blood. The source of this sequence is a human donor in good health.

Here the CDR3 reads CASSFGGQIDTQYF. The CDR3 bases are TGTGCCAGCAGTTTTGGGGGACAAATAGATACGCAGTATTTT. This chain uses TRBV12-3 or TRBV12-4 with TRBJ2-3; the D gene is possibly TRBD1 (6 bases). CDR3 length: 14 amino acids. Trimming left V 3 bases short and J 5 bases short, with 12 bases between.